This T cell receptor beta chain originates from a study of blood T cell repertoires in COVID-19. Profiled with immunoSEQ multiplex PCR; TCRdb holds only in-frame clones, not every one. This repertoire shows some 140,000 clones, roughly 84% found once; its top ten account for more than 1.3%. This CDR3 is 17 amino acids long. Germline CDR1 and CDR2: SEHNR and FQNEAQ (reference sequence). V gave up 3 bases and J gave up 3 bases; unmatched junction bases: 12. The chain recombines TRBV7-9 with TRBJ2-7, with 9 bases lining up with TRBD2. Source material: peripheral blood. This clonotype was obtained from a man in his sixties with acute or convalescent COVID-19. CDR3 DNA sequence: TGTGCCAGCAGCTTCCCTGAGGGGCCTAGCGGGAACTACGAGCAGTACTTC. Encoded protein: CASSFPEGPSGNYEQYF.